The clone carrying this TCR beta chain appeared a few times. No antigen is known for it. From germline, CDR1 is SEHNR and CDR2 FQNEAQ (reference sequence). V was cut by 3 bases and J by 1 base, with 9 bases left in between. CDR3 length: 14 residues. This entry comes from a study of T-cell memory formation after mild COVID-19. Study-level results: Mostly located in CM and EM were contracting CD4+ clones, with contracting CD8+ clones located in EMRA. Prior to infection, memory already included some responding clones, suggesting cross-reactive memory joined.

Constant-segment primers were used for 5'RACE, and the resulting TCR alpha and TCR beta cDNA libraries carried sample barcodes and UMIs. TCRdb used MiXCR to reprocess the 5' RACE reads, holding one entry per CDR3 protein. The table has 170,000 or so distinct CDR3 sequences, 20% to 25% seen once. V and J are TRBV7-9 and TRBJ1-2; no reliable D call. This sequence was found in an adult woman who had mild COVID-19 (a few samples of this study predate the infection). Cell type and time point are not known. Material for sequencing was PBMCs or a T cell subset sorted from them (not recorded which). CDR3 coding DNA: TGTGCCAGCAGCTTCCCAGGAGTTAACTATGGCTACACCTTC. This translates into CASSFPGVNYGYTF.